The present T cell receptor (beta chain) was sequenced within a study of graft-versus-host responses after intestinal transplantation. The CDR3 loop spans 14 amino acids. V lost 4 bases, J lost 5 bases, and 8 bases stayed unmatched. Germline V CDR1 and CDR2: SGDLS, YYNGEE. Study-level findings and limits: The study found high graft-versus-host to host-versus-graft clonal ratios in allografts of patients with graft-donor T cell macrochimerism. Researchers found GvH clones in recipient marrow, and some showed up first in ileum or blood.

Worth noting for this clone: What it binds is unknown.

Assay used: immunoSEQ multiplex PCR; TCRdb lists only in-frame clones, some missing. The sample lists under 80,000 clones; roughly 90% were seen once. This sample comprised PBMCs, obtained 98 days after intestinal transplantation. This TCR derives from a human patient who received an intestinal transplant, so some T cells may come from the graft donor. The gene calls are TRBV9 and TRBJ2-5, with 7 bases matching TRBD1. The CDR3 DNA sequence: TGTGCCAGCAGCCCCAGACAGGGAGTTGAGACCCAGTACTTC. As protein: CASSPRQGVETQYF.